One sample yielded the 10 T cell receptor beta chains listed below, sequenced in a study of blood T cell repertoires in COVID-19. The method was immunoSEQ multiplex PCR; TCRdb's version includes in-frame clones alone and lacks a portion of them. The profile shows 200,000 to 250,000 clones, roughly 86% of them singletons. The material sequenced was PBMCs or T cells enriched from blood (not recorded which). These receptors were obtained from a woman aged 45-65 years who had recovered from COVID-19.

The genes are TRBV7-8 and TRBJ2-7, with TRBD1 identical over 8 bases. The J segment lost 7 bases and the V segment lost 5 bases, leaving 10 bases of the junction unmatched. The germline CDR1 and CDR2 sequences are SGHVS and FQNEAQ. This CDR3 is 14 amino acids long. As DNA, the CDR3 is TGTGCCAGCAGCGGAAAGACAGGGGTAGGAGAGCAGTACTTC. Encoded protein: CASSGKTGVGEQYF.

The V gene is TRBV18, the J gene TRBJ2-5; D unclear. Trimming shortened V by 2 bases and J by 4 bases, and 11 bases separated the two germline ends. CDR1 is KGHSH, CDR2 LQKENI, per germline. The CDR3 is 14 residues long. CDR3 protein: CASSPIQPSETQYF. Written as DNA, the CDR3 is TGTGCCAGCTCACCAATACAGCCTTCAGAGACCCAGTACTTC.

The chain uses TRBV9 and TRBJ1-6; 8 bases map to TRBD1. This CDR3 has 14 residues. The junction had 7 bases not matched to a gene; V was cut back by 4 bases and J by 10 bases. Germline V gene lookup returns CDR1 SGDLS and CDR2 YYNGEE. The CDR3 loop is CASSSTGVGSPLHF. CDR3 sequence (DNA): TGTGCCAGCAGCTCGACAGGGGTAGGATCACCCCTCCACTTT.

This clone appeared a single time. The CDR3 DNA is TGCGCCAGCAGCGGGGACAGGCTCGGGGAGCTGTTTTTT. Its translation is CASSGDRLGELFF. The V and J genes are TRBV5-1 and TRBJ2-2, with 8 positions matching TRBD1. J was trimmed by 7 bases and V by 4 bases; bases with no gene match: 3. CDR1 and CDR2 from the germline V gene are SGHRS and YFSETQ. This CDR3 is built from 13 residues.

The chain is built from TRBV7-2 and TRBJ1-1; 7 bases are a match to TRBD1. After removal of 5 bases from V and 1 base from J, the junction contained 4 bases not matched to a gene. This CDR3 contains 14 residues. The V gene's germline CDR1 is SGHTA and CDR2 FQGNSA. CDR3: CASSAHRGNTEAFF. In DNA, the CDR3 is TGTGCCAGCAGCGCCCACAGGGGGAACACTGAAGCTTTCTTT.

The rearrangement joins TRBV19 to TRBJ2-2; maybe TRBD2 (6 bases). The CDR3 has 16 residues. With 3 bases removed from V and 4 bases from J, the gap between germline ends came to 15 bases. From germline, CDR1 is LNHDA and CDR2 SQIVND (reference sequence). CDR3 sequence (DNA): TGTGCCAGTAGTATCCCTACGGGGGAACGCACCGGGGAGCTGTTTTTT. Its protein product is CASSIPTGERTGELFF. Looking up the rest from reference TRBV19 and TRBJ2-2 gives the full variable domain: DGGITQSPKYLFRKEGQNVTLSCEQNLNHDAMYWYRQDPGQGLRLIYYSQIVNDFQKGDIAEGYSVSREKKESFPLTVTSAQKNPTAFYLCASSIPTGERTGELFFGEGSRLTVL.

In DNA form, the CDR3 reads TGTGCCAGCAGTCTAGCGGGAGGGCCGACCGGGGAGCTGTTTTTT. Translating gives CASSLAGGPTGELFF. This chain connects TRBV2 to TRBJ2-2; 12 bases are shared with TRBD2. Germline assignment: CDR1 SNHLY and CDR2 FYNNEI. V lost 5 bases to trimming and J lost 5 bases; unmatched junction nucleotides: 3. This CDR3 is 15 amino acids long.

This chain joins TRBV25-1 and TRBJ2-5, with D perhaps matching TRBD2 (7 bases). The CDR3 length is 17 residues. Germline V gives CDR1 MGHDK, CDR2 SYGVNS. The ends were cut back, 1 base at V and 1 base at J, with 16 bases in the middle. In nucleotides, the CDR3 is TGTGCCAGCAGTGAATCGGCCGTGGGAGGGGGCCAAGAGACCCAGTACTTC. This codes for CASSESAVGGGQETQYF.

In this sample, this clone turned up once. The chain combines TRBV4-2 with TRBJ2-7; D possibly corresponds to TRBD2 (6 bases). The germline gives CDR1 LGHNA, CDR2 YNFKEQ. This CDR3 comprises 16 residues. V was trimmed by 0 bases and J by 0 bases, leaving 12 bases between them. CDR3 residues: CASSQEGSGGSYEQYF. CDR3 bases: TGTGCCAGCAGCCAAGAGGGTAGCGGAGGCTCCTACGAGCAGTACTTC.

This rearrangement joins TRBV7-6 to TRBJ1-1, with 9 bases aligning to TRBD1. The CDR3 extends over 15 amino acids. The J segment lost 4 bases and the V segment lost 4 bases, leaving 7 bases of the junction unmatched. Germline loops: CDR1 SGHVS, CDR2 FNYEAQ. The CDR3 loop is CASSSGTGFITEAFF. Here the CDR3 DNA reads TGTGCCAGCAGCTCAGGGACAGGGTTTATCACTGAAGCTTTCTTT.